This is a list of T cell receptor beta chains from one sample in a study of brain metastases from non-small cell lung cancer. Some clones are missing from TCRdb's copy, which holds only in-frame ones; the method was immunoSEQ multiplex PCR. In the table there are some 1,500 clones, around 80% of which are singletons. Specimen: primary lung tumor tissue. Receptor source: a donor at least 40 years old with non-small cell lung cancer. The CDR3 runs from the conserved cysteine through the conserved F or W. Each record gives: J gene, V gene, D gene, clone size, CDR3 protein, CDR3 DNA. D genes are given only for firm matches. Where a row states a size, it is once, few, many or the class of an expanded clone; other rows omit it.

J gene: TRBJ1-4
V gene: TRBV29-1
D gene: TRBD1
clone size: NA
CDR3 protein: CSVGTGTTEKLFF
CDR3 DNA: TGCAGCGTAGGGACAGGGACTACTGAAAAACTGTTTTTT

J gene: TRBJ1-4
V gene: TRBV5-1
D gene: NA
clone size: NA
CDR3 protein: CASSLWGEREKLFF
CDR3 DNA: TGCGCCAGCAGCCTGTGGGGTGAGAGGGAAAAACTGTTTTTT

J gene: TRBJ2-6
V gene: TRBV7-3
D gene: NA
clone size: NA
CDR3 protein: CASSPSTASGANVLTF
CDR3 DNA: TGTGCCAGCAGCCCCTCGACAGCCTCTGGGGCCAACGTCCTGACTTTC

J gene: TRBJ2-2
V gene: TRBV5-1
D gene: TRBD2
clone size: NA
CDR3 protein: CASSLSGRQAPGELFF
CDR3 DNA: TGCGCCAGCAGCCTTAGCGGGAGGCAGGCCCCCGGGGAGCTGTTTTTT

J gene: TRBJ1-2
V gene: TRBV6-5
D gene: NA
clone size: NA
CDR3 protein: CASGLGGVTRYGYTF
CDR3 DNA: TGTGCCAGCGGTTTAGGGGGGGTCACACGGTATGGCTACACCTTC

J gene: TRBJ1-2
V gene: TRBV5-5
D gene: NA
clone size: NA
CDR3 protein: CASSRDNYGYTF
CDR3 DNA: TGTGCCAGCAGTCGGGATAACTATGGCTACACCTTC

J gene: TRBJ2-3
V gene: TRBV7-9
D gene: TRBD2
clone size: NA
CDR3 protein: CASSPSGGGTDTQYF
CDR3 DNA: TGTGCCAGCAGCCCCAGCGGGGGAGGCACAGATACGCAGTATTTT

J gene: TRBJ2-4
V gene: TRBV28
D gene: TRBD1
clone size: once
CDR3 protein: CASKTAGTETAKNIQYF
CDR3 DNA: TGTGCCAGCAAAACCGCTGGGACAGAGACAGCCAAAAACATTCAGTACTTC

J gene: TRBJ1-5
V gene: TRBV28
D gene: NA
clone size: once
CDR3 protein: CASSFGGVMGPQHF
CDR3 DNA: TGTGCCAGCAGTTTCGGGGGGGTCATGGGGCCCCAGCATTTT

J gene: TRBJ2-7
V gene: TRBV5-1
D gene: NA
clone size: NA
CDR3 protein: CASSSRDTGSEQYF
CDR3 DNA: TGCGCCAGCAGCTCTAGGGACACGGGGTCCGAGCAGTACTTC

J gene: TRBJ1-5
V gene: TRBV6-5
D gene: NA
clone size: NA
CDR3 protein: CASSQDSLNQPQHF
CDR3 DNA: TGTGCCAGCAGTCAGGACAGCCTAAATCAGCCCCAGCATTTT

J gene: TRBJ2-5
V gene: TRBV5-8
D gene: NA
clone size: NA
CDR3 protein: CASSQTADIEETQYF
CDR3 DNA: TGTGCCAGCAGCCAAACAGCGGACATCGAAGAGACCCAGTACTTC

J gene: TRBJ1-5
V gene: TRBV19
D gene: TRBD1
clone size: NA
CDR3 protein: CASSWQGASNQPQHF
CDR3 DNA: TGTGCCAGTAGTTGGCAGGGGGCTAGCAATCAGCCCCAGCATTTT

J gene: TRBJ2-7
V gene: TRBV19
D gene: TRBD1
clone size: NA
CDR3 protein: CASRISTGGGYEQYF
CDR3 DNA: TGTGCCAGTAGGATTTCGACAGGGGGCGGGTACGAGCAGTACTTC

J gene: TRBJ1-5
V gene: TRBV9
D gene: NA
clone size: NA
CDR3 protein: CASSFEGFSNQPQHF
CDR3 DNA: TGTGCCAGCAGCTTTGAGGGGTTTAGCAATCAGCCCCAGCATTTT

J gene: TRBJ2-5
V gene: TRBV27
D gene: NA
clone size: NA
CDR3 protein: CASSPGTRGETQYF
CDR3 DNA: TGTGCCAGCAGTCCCGGGACTCGCGGTGAGACCCAGTACTTC

J gene: TRBJ2-1
V gene: TRBV3-1/TRBV3-2
D gene: TRBD2
clone size: few
CDR3 protein: CASSQDGLAAYNEQFF
CDR3 DNA: TGTGCCAGCAGCCAAGATGGGCTAGCGGCCTACAATGAGCAGTTCTTC

J gene: TRBJ2-1
V gene: TRBV9
D gene: NA
clone size: once
CDR3 protein: CASSVAPLGGTEQFF
CDR3 DNA: TGTGCCAGCAGCGTAGCTCCTCTAGGCGGTACTGAGCAGTTCTTC

J gene: TRBJ1-2
V gene: TRBV18
D gene: TRBD1
clone size: once
CDR3 protein: CASSPSPGQGVDGYTF
CDR3 DNA: TGTGCCAGCTCACCATCTCCTGGACAGGGGGTCGATGGCTACACCTTC

J gene: TRBJ2-5
V gene: TRBV5-1
D gene: TRBD1
clone size: NA
CDR3 protein: CASSLTGAAQETQYF
CDR3 DNA: TGCGCCAGCAGTTTAACAGGGGCCGCGCAAGAGACCCAGTACTTC

J gene: TRBJ1-4
V gene: TRBV7-2
D gene: NA
clone size: NA
CDR3 protein: CASSTGRREKLFF
CDR3 DNA: TGTGCCAGCAGCACCGGACGTAGGGAAAAACTGTTTTTT